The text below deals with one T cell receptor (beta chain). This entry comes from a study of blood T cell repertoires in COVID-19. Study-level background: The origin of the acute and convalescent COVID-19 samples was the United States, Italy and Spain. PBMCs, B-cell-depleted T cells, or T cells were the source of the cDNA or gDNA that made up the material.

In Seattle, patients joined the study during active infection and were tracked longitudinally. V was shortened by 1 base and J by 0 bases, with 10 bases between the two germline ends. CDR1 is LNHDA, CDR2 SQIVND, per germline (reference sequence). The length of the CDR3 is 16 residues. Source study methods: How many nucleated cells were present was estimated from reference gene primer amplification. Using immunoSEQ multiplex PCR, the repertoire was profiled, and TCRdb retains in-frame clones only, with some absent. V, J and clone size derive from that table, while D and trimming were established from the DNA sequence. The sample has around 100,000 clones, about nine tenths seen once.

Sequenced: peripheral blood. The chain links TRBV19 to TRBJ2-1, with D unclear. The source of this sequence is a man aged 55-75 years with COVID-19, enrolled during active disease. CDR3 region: CASSIGELSSYNEQFF. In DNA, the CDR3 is TGTGCCAGTAGTATAGGAGAGCTTAGCTCCTACAATGAGCAGTTCTTC.